This TCR beta chain was found in a study of radiotherapy plus CTLA-4 blockade in lung cancer. Assay used: immunoSEQ multiplex PCR; TCRdb lists only in-frame clones, some missing. The table includes tens of thousands of clones, about four fifths detected once. The CDR3 runs to 15 residues. Germline CDR1 is SGHVS and CDR2 is FQNEAQ. Losses at the gene ends were 1 base for V and 5 bases for J; bases not matched to a gene: 4. The gene calls are TRBV7-8 and TRBJ2-3; 9 bases are a match to TRBD2. The sequencing here drew on peripheral blood, taken from a patient treated with radiotherapy plus ipilimumab. The TCR sequence derives from a human donor with non-small cell lung cancer who had stable disease on radiotherapy plus ipilimumab. CDR3 protein: CASSLVPSGVDTQYF. CDR3 nucleotide sequence: TGTGCCAGCAGCTTAGTTCCTAGCGGGGTAGATACGCAGTATTTT.